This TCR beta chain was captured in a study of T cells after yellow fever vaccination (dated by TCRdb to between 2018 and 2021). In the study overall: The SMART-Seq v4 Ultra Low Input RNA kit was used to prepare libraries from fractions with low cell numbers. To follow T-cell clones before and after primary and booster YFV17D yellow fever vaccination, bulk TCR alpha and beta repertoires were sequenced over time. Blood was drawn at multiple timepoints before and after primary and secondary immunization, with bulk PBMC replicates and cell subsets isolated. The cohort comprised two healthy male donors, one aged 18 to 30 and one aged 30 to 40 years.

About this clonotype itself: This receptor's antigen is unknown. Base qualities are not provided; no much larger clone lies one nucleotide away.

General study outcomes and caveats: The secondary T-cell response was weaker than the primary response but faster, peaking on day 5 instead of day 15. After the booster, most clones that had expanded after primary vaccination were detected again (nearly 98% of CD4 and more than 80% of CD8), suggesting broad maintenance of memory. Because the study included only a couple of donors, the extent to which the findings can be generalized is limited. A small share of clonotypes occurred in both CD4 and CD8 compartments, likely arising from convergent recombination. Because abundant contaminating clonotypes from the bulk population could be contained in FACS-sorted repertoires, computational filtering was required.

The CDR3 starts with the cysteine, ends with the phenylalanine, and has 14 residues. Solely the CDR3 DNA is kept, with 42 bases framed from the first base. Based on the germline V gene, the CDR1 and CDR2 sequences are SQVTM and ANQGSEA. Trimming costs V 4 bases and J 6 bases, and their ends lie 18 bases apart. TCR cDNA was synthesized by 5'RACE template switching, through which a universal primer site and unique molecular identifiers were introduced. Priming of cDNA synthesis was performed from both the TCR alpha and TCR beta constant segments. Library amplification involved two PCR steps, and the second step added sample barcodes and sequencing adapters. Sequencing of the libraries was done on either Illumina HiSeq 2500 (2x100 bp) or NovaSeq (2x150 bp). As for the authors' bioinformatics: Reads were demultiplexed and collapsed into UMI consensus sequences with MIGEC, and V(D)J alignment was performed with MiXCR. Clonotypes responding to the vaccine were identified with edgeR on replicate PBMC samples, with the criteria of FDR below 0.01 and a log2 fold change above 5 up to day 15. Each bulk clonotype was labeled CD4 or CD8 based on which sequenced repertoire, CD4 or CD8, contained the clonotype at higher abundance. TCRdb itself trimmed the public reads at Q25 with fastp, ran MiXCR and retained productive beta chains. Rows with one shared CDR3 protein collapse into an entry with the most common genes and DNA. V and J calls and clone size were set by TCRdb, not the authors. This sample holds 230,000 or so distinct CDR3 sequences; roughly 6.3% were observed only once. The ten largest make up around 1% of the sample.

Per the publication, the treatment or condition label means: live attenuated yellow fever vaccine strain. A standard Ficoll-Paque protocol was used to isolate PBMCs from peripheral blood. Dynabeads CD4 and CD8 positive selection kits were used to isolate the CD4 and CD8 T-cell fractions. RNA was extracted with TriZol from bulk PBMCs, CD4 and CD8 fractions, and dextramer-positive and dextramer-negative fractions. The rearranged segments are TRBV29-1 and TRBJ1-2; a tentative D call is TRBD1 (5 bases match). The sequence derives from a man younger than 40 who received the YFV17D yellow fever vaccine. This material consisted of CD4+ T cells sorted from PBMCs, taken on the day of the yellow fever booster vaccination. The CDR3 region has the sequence CSVAPRVGYDGYTF. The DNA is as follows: TGCAGCGTTGCACCCAGGGTCGGTTACGATGGCTACACCTTC.